Listed here are 24 T cell receptor beta chains from one sample, sequenced in a study of tumor and adjacent non-tumor tissue in lung cancer. Three rounds of nested PCR, following a modified ARM-PCR protocol, produced the TCRbeta library. Each CDR3 protein is one row after TCRdb ran MiXCR on the multiplex PCR reads. The sample has more than 85,000 distinct CDR3 sequences, 60% to 65% seen once. This sample's RNA came from whole unsorted tissue. More than 3 cm separated this lung sample from the edge of the tumor. The source material was distant non-tumor lung tissue. The origin of the receptors is a man in his fifties or sixties with non-small cell lung cancer.

This clonotype was found once. Germline and junction disagree at one end, which may indicate a read error. CDR3 amino acids: CASSYPGSTKAFF. The DNA for the CDR3 is TGTGCCAGTAGTTACCCGGGCAGCACTAAAGCTTTCTTT. The chain has TRBV6-6 and TRBJ1-1; D is uncertain. Germline V gives CDR1 MNHNY, CDR2 SVGAGI (reference sequence). This CDR3 region has 13 residues.

Comments on this clonotype: The junction shows a germline mismatch at one end, possibly a read error. The V gene is TRBV20-1, the J gene TRBJ2-7, with TRBD1 matching over 7 bases. The CDR3 sequence is 14 residues long. CDR1 DFQATT and CDR2 SNEGSKA come from the germline V gene (reference sequence). The CDR3 loop reads CSAREMTGIHEQYF. The CDR3 nucleotides are TGCAGTGCTAGAGAGATGACAGGGATCCACGAGCAATACTTC.

With respect to this clonotype: One end of the junction does not line up with germline, which may come from a read error. The CDR3 sequence is CSVGVTGAGVLFF. In DNA form, the CDR3 reads TGCAGCGTTGGAGTAACCGGGGCCGGGGTGCTGTTTTTT. This chain connects TRBV29-1 to TRBJ2-2, with D perhaps matching TRBD1 or TRBD2 (5 bases each). CDR1 is SQVTM, CDR2 ANQGSEA, per germline. The CDR3 loop spans 13 amino acids.

This clonotype was observed a single time. The junction departs from the called germline gene at one end, perhaps through a read error. The V and J genes are TRBV4-3 and TRBJ2-1, with TRBD1 matching 7 bases. CDR3 length: 13 residues. The germline V gene has CDR1 LGHNA and CDR2 YSLEER. In nucleotides, the CDR3 is TGCGCCATCAGCCAGGACAGGCAGGCTAATACGATCTTC. It yields the protein CAISQDRQANTIF.

In this sample, this clonotype turned up many times. This sequence joins TRBV20-1 and TRBJ2-7; D is uncertain. V was clipped by 0 bases and J by 3 bases, with 6 bases between them. From germline, CDR1 is DFQATT and CDR2 SNEGSKA (reference sequence). The CDR3 contains 12 residues. The CDR3 spells CSARDLGYEQYF. CDR3 DNA sequence: TGCAGTGCTAGAGATCTAGGCTACGAGCAGTACTTC.

This clonotype has a handful of counts. A much larger clonotype is one base distant, so this may be a read error. The chain carries TRBV5-5 and TRBJ1-2; maybe TRBD1 (6 bases). Trimming cost V 0 bases and J 5 bases, with 11 bases left between them. Per the germline V gene, CDR1 is SGHKS and CDR2 is YYEKEE (reference sequence). The CDR3 covers 14 residues. The CDR3 DNA reads as TGTGCCAGCAGCTTGGTCGCAGGGGTATATGGCTACACCTTC. It yields the protein CASSLVAGVYGYTF.

This clonotype was detected many times. The V and J genes are TRBV12-3 or TRBV12-4 and TRBJ1-1, with 9 bases that match TRBD1. The CDR3 is 11 residues long. V dropped 10 bases and J dropped 7; count of bases not matched to a gene: 4. CDR3 DNA: TGTGCCACGGGACAGGGCCGTGAAGCTTTCTTT. Amino acids: CATGQGREAFF.

Points on this clonotype: An end of the junction does not agree with germline; a read error may underlie this. This sequence joins TRBV29-1 and TRBJ2-1; 9 bases map to TRBD2. The CDR3 loop spans 15 amino acids. Per the germline V gene, CDR1 is SQVTM and CDR2 is ANQGSEA. CDR3 in DNA: TGCAGCGTTGATGGGTTAGCGGGAGCCGGTAATAAGCAGCTCTTC. It yields the protein CSVDGLAGAGNKQLF.

The J gene is TRBJ2-3, the V gene TRBV5-1, with 11 bases identical to TRBD2. Germline V CDR1 and CDR2: SGHRS, YFSETQ. The CDR3 length is 15 residues. J was trimmed by 7 bases and V by 7 bases; bases with no gene match: 11. CDR3 residues: CASAFSGGALYTQYF. The CDR3 DNA follows: TGCGCCAGCGCCTTTAGCGGGGGGGCCTTATATACGCAGTATTTT.

A note on this clonotype: The junction differs from germline at one of its ends, possibly a read error. The V call is TRBV11-1, the J call TRBJ2-3; D may be TRBD1 (6 bases). From germline, CDR1 is SGHAT and CDR2 FQDESV (reference sequence). There are 14 residues in the CDR3. CDR3 DNA sequence: TGTGCCGGCAGCACTCAACAGGGCTCAGATATGCAGTATTTT. Encoded protein: CAGSTQQGSDMQYF.

Remarks on this clonotype: At one of its ends the junction is not consistent with the germline gene, which may arise from a read error. V and J are TRBV7-9 and TRBJ1-2; D possibly corresponds to TRBD1 (6 bases). CDR3 length equals 17 residues. The germline V gene has CDR1 SEHNR and CDR2 FQNEAQ (reference sequence). For the CDR3, the DNA is TGTGCCAACAGCTTACTTCTGGACCGGGGGCGATACTATGGCTACACCTTC. It encodes CANSLLLDRGRYYGYTF.

This sequence joins TRBV11-2 and TRBJ1-4; the match to TRBD1 covers 7 bases. This CDR3 spans 16 amino acids. Germline values: CDR1 SGHAT, CDR2 FQNNGV. CDR3 protein: CTGNLNGQGVQEKLFF. The CDR3 DNA sequence: TGTACCGGCAACTTAAATGGGCAGGGGGTTCAGGAAAAACTGTTTTTT.

This clonotype was observed once. A much larger clone differs from this one at a single base, so this may be a read error. No conserved phenylalanine or tryptophan ends this CDR3, so it is likely a read error. The genes are TRBV5-5 and TRBJ1-1; D is unclear. Germline values: CDR1 SGHKS, CDR2 YYEKEE (reference sequence). The CDR3 is made up of 15 amino acids. The CDR3 coding sequence is TGTGCCAGCATCTTGGGCCCTCTGTGGCTCGGTGAAGCTTTCTCT. As protein: CASILGPLWLGEAFS.

A note on this clonotype: A much larger clone differs by one base, so this may be a read error. This rearrangement joins TRBV28 to TRBJ2-5; tentatively, D is TRBD2 (5 bases). Trimming pared 9 bases from V and 7 bases from J, leaving 12 bases between. This CDR3 comprises 11 residues. Germline-derived CDR1 and CDR2 are MDHEN and SYDVKM. CDR3 coding DNA: TGTGCCAGGAGCCCCGAGGGGACCCAGTACTTC. Translation: CARSPEGTQYF. Full variable domain (missing parts from reference TRBV28 and TRBJ2-5): DVKVTQSSRYLVKRTGEKVFLECVQDMDHENMFWYRQDPGLGLRLIYFSYDVKMKEKGDIPEGYSVSREKKERFSLILESASTNQTSMYLCARSPEGTQYFGPGTRLLVL.

On this clonotype: This may stem from a read error, because a much larger clone lies one nucleotide away. The genes are TRBV4-1 and TRBJ2-1; D call uncertain. There are 15 residues in the CDR3. The V gene's germline CDR1 is MGHRA and CDR2 YSYEKL. Trimming left V 3 bases short and J 2 bases short, with 11 bases between. Here the CDR3 reads CASSQRSSPYNEQFF. CDR3 in DNA: TGCGCCAGCAGCCAGAGGTCCAGCCCCTACAATGAGCAGTTCTTC.

Points on this clonotype: Sequence at one end of the junction differs from germline and may be a read error. The chain carries TRBV4-2 and TRBJ1-2; tentative D call: TRBD1 (5 bases). The CDR3 spans 15 residues. CDR1 is LGHNA, CDR2 YNFKEQ, per germline. Here the CDR3 reads CASSQDAGTNYGYIF. The CDR3 nucleotides read TGTGCCAGCAGCCAGGATGCAGGGACCAACTATGGCTACATCTTC.

Comments on this clonotype: A much bigger clone sits one base away, suggesting this may be a read error. This chain connects TRBV6-1 to TRBJ2-7; 12 bases fit TRBD1. The V gene's germline CDR1 is MNHNS and CDR2 SASEGT. CDR3 size: 16 residues. V was pared by 2 bases and J by 9 bases, with 11 bases of the junction left unmatched. In DNA, the CDR3 is TGTGCCAGCAGTGAAAAGGGCGGGACAGGGGGCCACGGGCAGTACTTC. Translated: CASSEKGGTGGHGQYF.

This clonotype was observed a single time. At one end, the junction sequence differs from germline, possibly due to a read error. This chain connects TRBV10-2 to TRBJ2-3; 8 nucleotides line up with TRBD1. In germline, CDR1 is WSHSY, CDR2 SAAADI. This CDR3 has 16 amino acids. The CDR3 sequence: CTSSESRTGWADTQYF. The CDR3 DNA reads as TGCACCAGTAGTGAGTCACGGACAGGGTGGGCAGATACGCAGTATTTT.

A note on this clonotype: The CDR3 does not end in the conserved phenylalanine or tryptophan, so this is likely a read error. V and J are TRBV6-6 and TRBJ2-5; possibly TRBD2 for D (5 bases). Germline-derived CDR1 and CDR2 are MNHNY and SVGAGI (reference sequence). V lost 10 bases to trimming and J lost 3 bases, with 15 bases between them. The CDR3 covers 13 residues. The CDR3 nucleotides read TGTGCCATCAGCCTCAGAGCGGAAGAGACCCAGTACCTC. This encodes CAISLRAEETQYL.

This clonotype was seen at least ten times. The chain couples TRBV28 to TRBJ2-5; weak D call: TRBD2 (6 bases). The CDR3 spans 14 residues. The V end lost 4 bases, the J end lost 5 bases, and 14 bases lay between the germline ends. The germline V gene encodes CDR1 MDHEN and CDR2 SYDVKM. CDR3 protein: CASSWTEGRETQYF. In nucleotides, the CDR3 is TGTGCCAGCAGTTGGACCGAGGGGAGGGAGACCCAGTACTTC.

The table lists this clonotype with many counts. The V gene is TRBV20-1, the J gene TRBJ2-3; 7 positions match TRBD2. The V segment lost 6 bases and the J segment 0 bases; nucleotides outside the gene matches: 12. The CDR3 has 16 amino acids. The germline CDR1 and CDR2 sequences are DFQATT and SNEGSKA (reference sequence). The CDR3 sequence is CSASPPLAESTDTQYF. CDR3 DNA: TGCAGTGCATCACCCCCGCTAGCGGAAAGCACAGATACGCAGTATTTT.

The chain links TRBV6-2 or TRBV6-3 to TRBJ2-1; TRBD2 agrees at 9 bases. Germline CDR1 MNHEY, CDR2 SVGEGT. Losses at the gene ends were 6 bases for V and 16 bases for J; bases not matched to a gene: 22. The CDR3 consists of 16 residues. The CDR3: CASSTPIIAGDIERFF. The CDR3 coding sequence is TGTGCCAGCAGCACCCCGATAATAGCGGGGGACATTGAGCGATTCTTC.

CDR3 in DNA: TGTGCCAGCAGCGTAGAACAGGTCGCCTACAATGAGCAGTTCTTC. Its translation is CASSVEQVAYNEQFF. The genes are TRBV9 and TRBJ2-1; weak D call: TRBD1 (5 bases). CDR3 length: 15 amino acids. Germline V CDR1 and CDR2: SGDLS, YYNGEE. V gave up 0 bases and J gave up 2 bases, with 9 bases separating them. Full variable domain (remainder filled in from reference TRBV9 and TRBJ2-1): DSGVTQTPKHLITATGQRVTLRCSPRSGDLSVYWYQQSLDQGLQFLIQYYNGEERAKGNILERFSAQQFPDLHSELNLSSLELGDSALYFCASSVEQVAYNEQFFGPGTRLTVL.

About this clonotype itself: This CDR3 fails to terminate in the conserved phenylalanine or tryptophan, so it likely reflects a read error. The chain links TRBV7-3 to TRBJ2-3, with 12 bases identical to TRBD2. This CDR3 contains 15 residues. Germline assignment: CDR1 SGHTA and CDR2 FQGTGA. The DNA for the CDR3 is TGTGACAGCAGCTCGGGACTAGCGGGTACAGATACGCAGTATCTT. This sequence encodes CDSSSGLAGTDTQYL.